These 28 T cell receptor beta chains originate from one sample sequenced in a study of T cell responses to AZD1222 COVID-19 vaccine. This table comes from immunoSEQ multiplex PCR, and its TCRdb copy is limited to in-frame clones, with some not included. This sample has approximately 210,000 clones, with about 94% found just once. The material was peripheral blood, obtained 28 days after the second dose of the MenACWY control vaccine. Every receptor here comes from an adult who received the MenACWY meningococcal vaccine as a control.

This rearrangement joins TRBV19 to TRBJ1-2, with a possible D match to TRBD1 (5 bases). The CDR3 contains 13 residues. Germline V gene data show CDR1 as LNHDA and CDR2 as SQIVND (reference sequence). V lost 3 bases, J lost 5 bases, and 10 bases lay in between. The CDR3 loop reads CASSMGRIYGYTF. The CDR3 DNA reads as TGTGCCAGTAGTATGGGGCGGATTTATGGCTACACCTTC.

This rearrangement joins TRBV5-1 to TRBJ2-1; TRBD1 matches at 9 bases. With V trimmed by 3 bases and J by 12 bases, 1 base remained unmatched. The CDR3 has 11 residues. In germline, CDR1 is SGHRS, CDR2 YFSETQ. The CDR3 here is CASSSGQGQFF. As DNA, the CDR3 is TGCGCCAGCAGCTCGGGACAGGGGCAGTTCTTC.

The genes are TRBV5-4 and TRBJ1-2; TRBD1 might be the D (5 bases). The germline V gene has CDR1 SGHNT and CDR2 YYREEE (reference sequence). V lost 4 bases and J 4 bases, leaving 11 bases between the germline ends. CDR3 length: 13 amino acids. The CDR3 sequence: CASSRDGSYGYTF. The DNA of the CDR3 is TGTGCCAGCAGCCGGGACGGATCCTATGGCTACACCTTC.

CDR3 coding DNA: TGTGCCAGCAGCGAAAGGGACTCCTACTCCTACAATGAGCAGTTCTTC. Its translation: CASSERDSYSYNEQFF. The chain has TRBV7-9 and TRBJ2-1, with D possibly matching TRBD2 (6 bases). The CDR3 loop spans 16 amino acids. Germline CDR1 reads SEHNR; CDR2 reads FQNEAQ (reference sequence). The germline V and J ends were trimmed by 5 bases and 0 bases, with 14 bases remaining between them.

The CDR3 region is CASSLTGLRYEQYF. The CDR3 DNA reads as TGTGCCAGCAGTCTGACAGGGCTCCGCTACGAGCAGTACTTC. V is TRBV27 and J is TRBJ2-7; TRBD1 matches at 7 bases. CDR1 is MNHEY and CDR2 is SMNVEV in the germline V gene (reference sequence). V lost 5 bases to trimming and J lost 3 bases; unmatched junction nucleotides: 7. The CDR3 covers 14 residues.

The chain recombines TRBV18 with TRBJ1-6; perhaps TRBD1 as D (6 bases). The CDR3 is 16 amino acids. CDR1 is KGHSH and CDR2 is LQKENI in the germline V gene. The V end was cut by 0 bases, the J end by 6 bases, with 12 bases between. In nucleotides, the CDR3 is TGTGCCAGCTCACCACCGATGGGACAAATTAATTCACCCCTCCACTTT. Translation gives CASSPPMGQINSPLHF.

CDR3 amino acids: CASSPIGERDYGYTF. For the CDR3, the DNA is TGTGCCAGCAGTCCTATCGGAGAGCGCGACTATGGCTACACCTTC. The chain joins TRBV3-1 (or the pseudogene TRBV3-2) to TRBJ1-2; D is undetermined. The CDR3 loop spans 15 amino acids. CDR1 LGHDT and CDR2 YNNKEL come from the germline V gene (reference sequence). The V and J ends lost 6 bases and 3 bases respectively, with 17 bases between them.

The rearrangement uses TRBV5-4 and TRBJ1-1, with 7 bases fitting TRBD1. V was clipped by 3 bases and J by 4 bases; unmatched bases: 9. Germline CDR1 SGHNT, CDR2 YYREEE (reference sequence). This CDR3 has 15 amino acids. CDR3: CASSSGGTVSTEAFF. The CDR3 region has the DNA TGTGCCAGCAGCTCCGGCGGGACAGTGAGCACTGAAGCTTTCTTT.

The genes are TRBV27 and TRBJ1-6; unclear D gene. The CDR3 runs to 17 residues. Germline V lookup: CDR1 MNHEY, CDR2 SMNVEV (reference sequence). V was pared by 1 base and J by 0 bases, with 10 bases between. DNA for the CDR3: TGTGCCAGCAGTTTATTGGTCCGGAGCTCCTATAATTCACCCCTCCACTTT. It is translated as CASSLLVRSSYNSPLHF.

The chain carries TRBV3-1 (or the pseudogene TRBV3-2) and TRBJ2-3; TRBD2 aligns across 13 bases. The V gene's germline CDR1 is LGHDT and CDR2 YNNKEL (reference sequence). The CDR3 runs to 18 residues. J lost 5 bases, V lost 5 bases, and 13 bases had no gene match. CDR3 in amino acids: CASSTSLTSGGALDTQYF. The CDR3 DNA sequence: TGTGCCAGCAGCACCTCCCTTACTAGCGGGGGGGCCTTAGATACGCAGTATTTT.

The gene calls are TRBV30 and TRBJ1-5; D unresolved. The germline CDR1 and CDR2 sequences are GTSNPN and SVGIG (reference sequence). Trimming shortened V by 3 bases and J by 0 bases, and 12 bases separated the two germline ends. CDR3 length: 15 residues. As DNA, the CDR3 is TGTGCCTGGAGCCCGACGGTAAATAGCAATCAGCCCCAGCATTTT. The encoded protein is CAWSPTVNSNQPQHF.

The rearrangement links TRBV28 to TRBJ2-7; 10 bases agree with TRBD2. V was pared by 3 bases and J by 3 bases, with 2 bases of the junction left unmatched. In germline, CDR1 is MDHEN, CDR2 SYDVKM. The CDR3 contains 14 residues. The CDR3 loop is CASSLLAGVYEQYF. The CDR3 bases are TGTGCCAGCAGTTTGCTAGCGGGAGTCTACGAGCAGTACTTC. The full variable domain, completed using reference TRBV28 and TRBJ2-7, is DVKVTQSSRYLVKRTGEKVFLECVQDMDHENMFWYRQDPGLGLRLIYFSYDVKMKEKGDIPEGYSVSREKKERFSLILESASTNQTSMYLCASSLLAGVYEQYFGPGTRLTVT.

V and J are TRBV21-1 and TRBJ1-6. TRBV21-1 is a pseudogene locus. The CDR3 is 16 amino acids. This CDR3 is CASSQNSGTGDSPLHF. Written as DNA, the CDR3 is TGTGCCAGCAGCCAAAATAGCGGGACAGGAGATTCACCCCTCCACTTT.

The genes are TRBV5-4 and TRBJ2-7; TRBD2 matches at 9 bases. The CDR3 extends over 15 amino acids. V lost 2 bases to trimming and J lost 6 bases; unmatched junction nucleotides: 9. In germline, CDR1 is SGHNT, CDR2 YYREEE (reference sequence). CDR3 nucleotides: TGTGCCAGCAGCTTAGCGGGAGGATCACAGCTCGAGCAGTACTTC. Translated: CASSLAGGSQLEQYF.

On this clone: In the same sample, other DNA sequences code for this CDR3. V is TRBV5-4 and J is TRBJ2-7; TRBD2 matches at 8 bases. V was clipped by 2 bases and J by 3 bases; unmatched bases: 1. The CDR3 spans 13 residues. The germline V gene encodes CDR1 SGHNT and CDR2 YYREEE (reference sequence). The CDR3 protein is CASSFSGSYEQYF. DNA for the CDR3: TGTGCCAGCAGCTTCAGCGGGAGCTACGAGCAGTACTTC.

V is TRBV7-2 and J is TRBJ2-7, with 7 nucleotides matching TRBD1. Germline trimming cut 5 bases from V and 3 bases from J; bases unmatched to any gene: 13. The germline V gene has CDR1 SGHTA and CDR2 FQGNSA. CDR3 length: 16 amino acids. DNA of the CDR3: TGTGCCAGCAGCCAGCTCCCCGGGACAGCCCGCTACGAGCAGTACTTC. Translated: CASSQLPGTARYEQYF.

This chain links TRBV7-3 with TRBJ2-1, with TRBD2 identical over 10 bases. V lost 2 bases and J lost 9; bases outside the gene matches: 7. The germline V gene encodes CDR1 SGHTA and CDR2 FQGTGA. This CDR3 has 15 residues. CDR3 residues: CASSLGSGGAGEQFF. The CDR3 coding sequence is TGTGCCAGCAGCTTAGGCAGCGGGGGGGCCGGTGAGCAGTTCTTC.

The genes are TRBV6-5 and TRBJ1-4; D ambiguous. The CDR3 spans 12 residues. Per the germline V gene, CDR1 is MNHEY and CDR2 is SVGAGI. V was pared by 6 bases and J by 4 bases, with 6 bases between. The CDR3 bases are TGTGCCAGCAGACAGCGTAATGAAAAACTGTTTTTT. Amino acids: CASRQRNEKLFF.

The V call is TRBV14, the J call TRBJ1-1; D gene uncertain. This CDR3 comprises 15 residues. Trimming removed 4 bases from V and 6 bases from J, with 18 bases in between. CDR1 is SGHDN, CDR2 FVKESK, per germline. The CDR3 coding sequence is TGTGCCAGCAGCCTACACGCGGTTGAACGAGCTGAAGCTTTCTTT. It encodes CASSLHAVERAEAFF.

The rearrangement joins TRBV28 to TRBJ1-3, with D perhaps matching TRBD1 (6 bases). CDR3 size: 13 residues. V lost 6 bases to trimming and J lost 6 bases, with 12 bases between them. Germline V CDR1 and CDR2: MDHEN, SYDVKM. The CDR3 protein is CASRPGTQNTIYF. In DNA, the CDR3 is TGTGCCAGCAGACCCGGGACACAAAACACCATATATTTT.

This chain links TRBV21-1 with TRBJ2-1; TRBD2, the D gene given by the table, was not confirmed from the DNA. TRBV21-1 counts as a pseudogene. The CDR3 has 14 residues. CDR3 sequence: CASSLQATPNEQFF. The CDR3, as DNA: TGTGCCAGCAGCCTCCAAGCTACCCCCAATGAGCAGTTCTTC.

J is TRBJ2-3 and V is TRBV6-4; 8 bases match TRBD2. From germline, CDR1 is MRHNA and CDR2 SNTAGT. This CDR3 is built from 13 residues. V gave up 2 bases and J gave up 8 bases; unmatched junction bases: 3. The CDR3 DNA follows: TGTGCCAGCAGTGACCAAAGCGGGAGTACGCAGTATTTT. Protein product: CASSDQSGSTQYF.

The genes are TRBV19 and TRBJ2-1; D could derive from TRBD1 or TRBD2 (6 bases each). V lost 5 bases to trimming and J lost 8 bases, with 22 bases between them. The CDR3 spans 16 residues. From germline, CDR1 is LNHDA and CDR2 SQIVND (reference sequence). This CDR3 is CASSPRTGGAGDEQFF. The CDR3 bases are TGTGCCAGTAGTCCCCGCACCGGGGGCGCTGGGGATGAGCAGTTCTTC.

V is TRBV28 and J is TRBJ2-3; the D gene is possibly TRBD2 (7 bases). Germline-derived CDR1 and CDR2 are MDHEN and SYDVKM. CDR3 length: 15 amino acids. V lost 6 bases to trimming and J lost 0 bases, with 13 bases between them. In DNA, the CDR3 is TGTGCCAGCAGAATCGGGGGGCAGAGCACAGATACGCAGTATTTT. This sequence encodes CASRIGGQSTDTQYF. Filled out from reference TRBV28 and TRBJ2-3, the complete variable domain reads DVKVTQSSRYLVKRTGEKVFLECVQDMDHENMFWYRQDPGLGLRLIYFSYDVKMKEKGDIPEGYSVSREKKERFSLILESASTNQTSMYLCASRIGGQSTDTQYFGPGTRLTVL.

This clone has a single count. This chain links TRBV6-1 with TRBJ2-3; no definite D call. Per the germline V gene, CDR1 is MNHNS and CDR2 is SASEGT. Deletions cut 3 bases from V and 0 bases from J, with 10 bases between. CDR3 length: 15 amino acids. The CDR3 bases are TGTGCCAGCAGTGATGCCGGCCCTAGCACAGATACGCAGTATTTT. The encoded protein is CASSDAGPSTDTQYF.

The chain links TRBV3-1 (or the pseudogene TRBV3-2) to TRBJ1-3; D is unclear. V was cut by 3 bases and J by 0 bases, with 6 bases left in between. The length of the CDR3 is 14 residues. Germline V gives CDR1 LGHDT, CDR2 YNNKEL (reference sequence). The CDR3 DNA follows: TGTGCCAGCAGCCACAGCAGCTCTGGAAACACCATATATTTT. It is translated as CASSHSSSGNTIYF.

This rearrangement joins TRBV12-5 to TRBJ2-2, with 9 bases lining up with TRBD1. Trimming removed 6 bases from V and 6 bases from J; junction bases left unmatched: 8. Germline V gene lookup returns CDR1 LGHNT and CDR2 FRNRAP. The CDR3 sequence is 15 residues long. The CDR3 sequence is CASGGDREMAGELFF. The CDR3 coding sequence is TGTGCTAGTGGCGGGGACAGGGAAATGGCCGGGGAGCTGTTTTTT.

This chain links TRBV7-9 with TRBJ1-1; D unresolved. Germline CDR1 SEHNR, CDR2 FQNEAQ (reference sequence). The CDR3 sequence is 14 residues long. V was cut by 4 bases and J by 7 bases, with 16 bases left in between. In nucleotides, the CDR3 is TGTGCCAGCAGCTCAACTTTACGGTACAGTGAAGCTTTCTTT. Its protein product is CASSSTLRYSEAFF.